This TCR beta chain was retrieved from a study of blood T cell repertoires in COVID-19. This table comes from immunoSEQ multiplex PCR, and its TCRdb copy is limited to in-frame clones, with some not included. The sample holds around 180,000 clones, roughly 84% seen once. While infection was still active, Seattle patients were enrolled and then followed longitudinally. This CDR3 has 15 residues. The V gene's germline CDR1 is SGHNT and CDR2 YYREEE (reference sequence). Trimming took 4 bases from V and 1 from J, leaving 15 bases between them. The receptor was isolated from an elderly man with COVID-19, enrolled during active disease. V gene TRBV5-4 combines with J gene TRBJ2-7; D gene uncertain. The sequencing input was peripheral blood. The CDR3 nucleotides are TGTGCCAGCAGCGACGCCAAGAGAGGTTCCTACGAGCAGTACTTC. This encodes CASSDAKRGSYEQYF.